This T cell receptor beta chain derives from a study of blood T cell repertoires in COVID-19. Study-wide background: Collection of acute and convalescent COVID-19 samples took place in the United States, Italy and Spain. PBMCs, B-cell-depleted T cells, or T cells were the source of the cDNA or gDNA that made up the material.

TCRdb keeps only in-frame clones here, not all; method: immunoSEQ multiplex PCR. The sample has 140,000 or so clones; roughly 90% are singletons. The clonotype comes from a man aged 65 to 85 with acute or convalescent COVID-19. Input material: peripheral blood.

The CDR3 protein is CASSLPRSEQFF. Written as DNA, the CDR3 is TGTGCCAGCAGTCTTCCAAGGAGTGAGCAGTTCTTC. The chain carries TRBV28 and TRBJ2-1; D uncertain. V shed 5 bases and J shed 9 bases, with 11 bases lying between them. The CDR3 totals 12 residues. The germline gives CDR1 MDHEN, CDR2 SYDVKM. The variable domain in full, with the rest retrieved from reference TRBV28 and TRBJ2-1, is DVKVTQSSRYLVKRTGEKVFLECVQDMDHENMFWYRQDPGLGLRLIYFSYDVKMKEKGDIPEGYSVSREKKERFSLILESASTNQTSMYLCASSLPRSEQFFGPGTRLTVL.